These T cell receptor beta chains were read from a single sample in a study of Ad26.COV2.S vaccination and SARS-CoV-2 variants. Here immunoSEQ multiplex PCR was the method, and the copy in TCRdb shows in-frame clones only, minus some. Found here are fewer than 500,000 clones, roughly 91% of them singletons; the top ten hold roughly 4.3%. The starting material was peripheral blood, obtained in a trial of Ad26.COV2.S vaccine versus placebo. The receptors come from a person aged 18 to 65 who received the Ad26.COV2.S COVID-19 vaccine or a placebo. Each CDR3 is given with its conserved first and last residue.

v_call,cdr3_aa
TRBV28,CASSLGGDDYGYTF
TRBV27,CASSLGESSYEQYF
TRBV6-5,CASSYGTSADYEQYF
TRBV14,CASSKISVFTGTNTEAFF
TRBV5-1,CASSLAVSADSYEQYF
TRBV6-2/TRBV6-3,CASSYPTGVDWEQYF
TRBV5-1,CASSLSLETQYF
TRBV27,CASSLSNRGTDTQYF
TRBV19,CASSTSQGVGYEQYF
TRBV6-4,CASSDLAGGGELFF
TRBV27,CASSLFGRGLQPQHF
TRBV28,CASSLWPPIQGDTGELFF
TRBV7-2,CASSLDRSYEQYF
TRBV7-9,CASSLGQDTDTQYF
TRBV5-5,CASSDPGTGITDTQYF
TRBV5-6,CASSLEVLRSYNEQFF
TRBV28,CASSFPGRGLNEQYF
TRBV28,CASSPRDGTDTQYF
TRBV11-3,CASSPRRQPQHF
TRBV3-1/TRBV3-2,CASSQGPRQGLSYEQYF
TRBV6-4,CASSERSNSGNTIYF
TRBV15,CATSRDFEGGPGTDTQYF
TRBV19,CASNQRWVTDTQYF
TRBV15,CATNGGYNEQFF
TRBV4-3,CTSSQDLSGNYGYTF
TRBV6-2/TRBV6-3,CASSLGSIYEQYF
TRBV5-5,CASSHRDRGGSSTDTQYF
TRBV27,CASSKGANVLTF
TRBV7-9,CASSFSLATDTQYF
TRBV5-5,CASSLEYFQGRTYEQYF
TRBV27,CASSLSGRPSYEQYF
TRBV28,CAGGKDTGELFF
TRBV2,CASEKRTTNEKLFF
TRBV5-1,CASSLTLAGRTETQYF
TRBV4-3,CTSQKTGQGARDTQYF
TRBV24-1,CATSDPLVSYEQYF
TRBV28,CASTPGADEKLFF
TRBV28,CASSLGGRGAAQPQHF
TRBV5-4,CASSTGQVSNEKLFF
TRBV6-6,CASSYRGDTQYF
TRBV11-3,CASSPGQHQETQYF
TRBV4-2,CASSPGQEETQYF